The rows below give T cell receptor beta chains drawn from one sample of a study of neurological immune-mediated disorders. A single record per CDR3 protein comes from TCRdb applying MiXCR to the 5' RACE reads. The data hold about 70,000 distinct CDR3 sequences, with roughly 3.1% observed a single time. The sequenced sample consisted of PBMCs. The receptors stem from a woman aged 45-65 years with multiple sclerosis. CDR3s include the opening cysteine and the closing phenylalanine or tryptophan. The D gene is left open where the match is weak. Each size is once, few, many, or a class for an expanded clone.

d_gene,abundance,j_gene,v_gene,CDR3nt,CDR3aa
NA,many,TRBJ2-1,TRBV28,TGTGCCAGCAGTTCCCCCTGGGGCGGGCCGTACAATGAGCAGTTCTTC,CASSSPWGGPYNEQFF
NA,many,TRBJ2-1,TRBV6-5,TGTGCCAGCAGTTACGGGAGACGGGTATACAATGAGCAGTTCTTC,CASSYGRRVYNEQFF
NA,many,TRBJ2-7,TRBV6-1,TGTGCCAGCAGGGTTGCCGTAGGGAACGAGCAGTACTTC,CASRVAVGNEQYF
TRBD2,many,TRBJ2-3,TRBV7-2,TGTGCCAGCTTACGGACTAGCGGGTCAGATACGCAGTATTTT,CASLRTSGSDTQYF
TRBD1,many,TRBJ2-3,TRBV7-8,TGTGCCAGCAGCCAGGGGACAGCTAGCACAGATACGCAGTATTTT,CASSQGTASTDTQYF
NA,many,TRBJ1-4,TRBV5-1,TGCGCCAGCAGCCCGGGAGCAGCAACTAATGAAAAACTGTTTTTT,CASSPGAATNEKLFF
NA,many,TRBJ2-7,TRBV11-2,TGTGCCAGCAGCTTCGGTCTGTGGCGGCACTACGAGCAGTACTTC,CASSFGLWRHYEQYF
NA,many,TRBJ2-3,TRBV2,TGTGCCAGCAGGGGGTATGGGGTCTGGGAAGATACGCAGTATTTT,CASRGYGVWEDTQYF
TRBD1,many,TRBJ1-5,TRBV20-1,TGCAGTGCTAGTCCAGGGGGTAGGGATCAGCCCCAGCATTTT,CSASPGGRDQPQHF
TRBD2,many,TRBJ2-3,TRBV29-1,TGCAGCGTAATAGCGGGGCGCACAGATACGCAGTATTTT,CSVIAGRTDTQYF
TRBD2,many,TRBJ2-3,TRBV20-1,TGCAGTGCTAGAGGTACTAGCGGGAAAACAGATACGCAGTATTTT,CSARGTSGKTDTQYF
NA,many,TRBJ2-3,TRBV12-3/TRBV12-4,TGTGCCAGCAGTCCCCGTTTAGCCCCAGATACGCAGTATTTT,CASSPRLAPDTQYF
NA,many,TRBJ2-3,TRBV29-1,TGCAGCGTTGAGGCGAACACAGATACGCAGTATTTT,CSVEANTDTQYF
NA,few,TRBJ1-1,TRBV2,TGTGCCAGCAGTGGGGGTTTTCTAGTCACTGAAGCTTTCTTT,CASSGGFLVTEAFF
TRBD1,many,TRBJ2-5,TRBV20-1,TGCAGTGCTAGAGGGTTCATTGGGCGGTACCGACAGGGAGTAGAGACCCAGTACTTC,CSARGFIGRYRQGVETQYF